The 27 T cell receptor beta chains presented below share a single source sample, sequenced in a study of blood T cell repertoires in COVID-19. Only in-frame clones appear in the TCRdb table, and some are missing; sequencing was by immunoSEQ multiplex PCR. The sample comprises 60,000 or so clones, around 80% of which are singletons, and about a tenth rests with the top ten. Sequenced: peripheral blood. The receptor set was obtained from a man younger than 45 with COVID-19, enrolled during active disease.

The gene calls are TRBV30 and TRBJ1-4, with D hard to call. Trimming stripped 1 base from V and 4 bases from J, with 4 bases between. Germline V lookup: CDR1 GTSNPN, CDR2 SVGIG (reference sequence). This CDR3 has 12 residues. The CDR3 here is CAWSESNEKLFF. The CDR3, as DNA: TGTGCCTGGAGTGAGAGTAATGAAAAACTGTTTTTT.

The J gene is TRBJ2-5, the V gene TRBV19; 9 nucleotides agree with TRBD2. This CDR3 region has 19 residues. V lost 0 bases to trimming and J lost 1 base; unmatched junction nucleotides: 12. Per germline, CDR1 LNHDA and CDR2 SQIVND (reference sequence). Here the CDR3 reads CASSIDRISGTSSQETQYF. As DNA, the CDR3 is TGTGCCAGTAGTATAGATCGCATTTCCGGGACTAGCAGCCAAGAGACCCAGTACTTC.

A word on this clone: The junction does not match germline at one end; this may be a read error. CDR3 amino acids: CASSAGTGGTMAIRF. The CDR3 DNA reads as TGTGCCAGCAGTGCGGGGACTGGGGGAACTATGGCTATCCGCTTC. The rearrangement links TRBV25-1 to TRBJ1-2; tentative D call: TRBD1 (5 bases). The CDR3 consists of 15 residues. Germline CDR1 and CDR2: MGHDK and SYGVNS.

The CDR3 nucleotides are TGCAGCGTTGAAGAAGGCGGGAGTCGGGAGACCCAGTACTTC. Protein: CSVEEGGSRETQYF. The V and J genes are TRBV29-1 and TRBJ2-5; 7 bases are shared with TRBD2. The CDR3 contains 14 residues. Germline trimming cut 0 bases from V and 5 bases from J; bases unmatched to any gene: 6. From germline, CDR1 is SQVTM and CDR2 ANQGSEA.

The chain carries TRBV19 and TRBJ2-5; the D gene is possibly TRBD2 (6 bases). Germline V lookup: CDR1 LNHDA, CDR2 SQIVND (reference sequence). This CDR3 spans 15 amino acids. Trimming took 5 bases from V and 5 from J, leaving 18 bases between them. This CDR3 reads CASSLRLAVRETQYF. As DNA, the CDR3 is TGTGCCAGTAGTCTTCGATTAGCGGTTAGGGAGACCCAGTACTTC.

The V and J genes are TRBV28 and TRBJ1-5; 7 bases fit TRBD1. Germline trimming cut 3 bases from V and 4 bases from J; bases unmatched to any gene: 3. The CDR3 has 14 amino acids. From germline, CDR1 is MDHEN and CDR2 SYDVKM. The CDR3 spells CASSFTGDNQPQHF. In DNA form, the CDR3 reads TGTGCCAGCAGTTTTACAGGGGATAATCAGCCCCAGCATTTT.

The chain is built from TRBV7-6 and TRBJ2-7, with 9 bases fitting TRBD2. Germline CDR1 SGHVS, CDR2 FNYEAQ. This CDR3 spans 16 amino acids. The V and J ends lost 5 bases and 0 bases, in that order; junction bases with no gene match: 8. Written as DNA, the CDR3 is TGTGCCAGCAGCCTCGGGACTAGCTTAAACTCCTACGAGCAGTACTTC. This encodes CASSLGTSLNSYEQYF.

J is TRBJ2-5 and V is TRBV10-1; 9 bases are a match to TRBD1. Germline CDR1 reads WNHNN; CDR2 reads SYGVQD (reference sequence). The CDR3 has 16 residues. Trimming took 6 bases from V and 6 from J; bases not matched to a gene: 14. DNA for the CDR3: TGCGCCAGCAGCGCCGACCGGGACAGGGACAGGAAGACCCAGTACTTC. Translated, it gives CASSADRDRDRKTQYF.

This clone was recorded a few times. The chain carries TRBV10-1 and TRBJ1-6, with a weak D call TRBD1 (5 bases). Germline V gives CDR1 WNHNN, CDR2 SYGVQD (reference sequence). Trimming shortened V by 4 bases and J by 9 bases, and 10 bases separated the two germline ends. There are 13 residues in the CDR3. CDR3 residues: CASSGGLSSPLHF. CDR3 DNA: TGCGCCAGCAGTGGGGGACTATCTTCACCCCTCCACTTT.

The chain carries TRBV27 and TRBJ2-3, with D possibly TRBD1 on 5 matching bases. Looked up from germline, CDR1 is MNHEY and CDR2 is SMNVEV (reference sequence). CDR3 length: 16 residues. The V end lost 4 bases, the J end lost 5 bases, and 19 bases lay between the germline ends. The CDR3 DNA reads as TGTGCCAGCAGTTCCGGTAAAACTTCCCAGGGAGATACGCAGTATTTT. It specifies CASSSGKTSQGDTQYF.

The rearrangement joins TRBV2 to TRBJ1-1; TRBD1 matches at 8 bases. V shed 6 bases and J 1 base; nucleotides not matched to a gene: 4. Germline CDR1 SNHLY, CDR2 FYNNEI. The CDR3 spans 14 residues. CDR3 in amino acids: CASRLTGANTEAFF. CDR3 DNA: TGTGCCAGCAGACTGACAGGGGCGAACACTGAAGCTTTCTTT.

The V call is TRBV28, the J call TRBJ1-2; 8 bases map to TRBD1. CDR3 length equals 14 residues. Germline lookup yields CDR1 MDHEN and CDR2 SYDVKM. Trimming removed 6 bases from V and 2 bases from J; junction bases left unmatched: 5. In nucleotides, the CDR3 is TGTGCCAGCAGCTTGGACAGGGCAAACTATGGCTACACCTTC. Protein sequence: CASSLDRANYGYTF.

A single count supports this clone. This sequence joins TRBV18 and TRBJ2-4; tentatively, D is TRBD1 (6 bases). Germline loops: CDR1 KGHSH, CDR2 LQKENI. The CDR3 runs 15 residues. The ends were cut back, 4 bases at V and 6 bases at J, with 16 bases in the middle. Written as DNA, the CDR3 is TGTGCCAGCTCACGCCGCTCAGGGGATGGAAACATTCAGTACTTC. Its translation is CASSRRSGDGNIQYF.

The V call is TRBV11-2, the J call TRBJ2-1; the match to TRBD2 covers 11 bases. Germline V gene sequence: CDR1 SGHAT, CDR2 FQNNGV. CDR3 length: 14 amino acids. Trimming took 1 base from V and 7 from J; bases not matched to a gene: 0. This CDR3 reads CASSLGLAGNEQFF. The CDR3 nucleotides read TGTGCCAGCAGCTTAGGACTAGCGGGAAATGAGCAGTTCTTC.

With regard to this clone: With a much larger clone just one base away, this may be a read error. This sequence joins TRBV9 and TRBJ2-3, with D perhaps TRBD1 (5 bases). Germline V gives CDR1 SGDLS, CDR2 YYNGEE. With 4 bases removed from V and 5 bases from J, the gap between germline ends came to 11 bases. This CDR3 is built from 13 residues. Here the CDR3 reads CASSFFQGDTQYF. As DNA, the CDR3 is TGTGCCAGCAGCTTTTTTCAGGGAGATACGCAGTATTTT.

The rearrangement links TRBV6-5 to TRBJ2-1, with TRBD2 identical over 10 bases. This CDR3 region has 15 residues. Germline-derived CDR1 and CDR2 are MNHEY and SVGAGI. With 7 bases clipped from V and 9 bases from J, the junction kept 12 bases outside the gene matches. For the CDR3, the DNA is TGTGCCAGCAAGTTCTCGCTAGCGGGAGAGGGTGAGCAGTTCTTC. It yields the protein CASKFSLAGEGEQFF.

This rearrangement joins TRBV10-3 to TRBJ1-2; 7 nucleotides match TRBD1. Germline V lookup: CDR1 ENHRY, CDR2 SYGVKD. Trimming cost V 4 bases and J 4 bases; bases outside gene matches: 12. This CDR3 comprises 16 residues. The CDR3 spells CAISGPDRVVGYGYTF. The CDR3 DNA reads TGTGCCATCAGTGGACCCGACAGGGTCGTAGGCTATGGCTACACCTTC.

The rearrangement joins TRBV4-1 to TRBJ2-1; perhaps TRBD2 as D (5 bases). This CDR3 spans 15 amino acids. Germline V gene sequence: CDR1 MGHRA, CDR2 YSYEKL. The ends were cut back, 1 base at V and 6 bases at J, with 13 bases in the middle. The CDR3 loop reads CASSQVRGRGNEQFF. The CDR3 DNA follows: TGCGCCAGCAGCCAAGTACGAGGTCGGGGCAATGAGCAGTTCTTC.

This sequence joins TRBV2 and TRBJ2-5; possible D gene TRBD2, 6 bases. Germline V lookup: CDR1 SNHLY, CDR2 FYNNEI. V shed 4 bases and J shed 2 bases, with 11 bases lying between them. The length of the CDR3 is 14 residues. The CDR3 region has the DNA TGTGCCAGCAGTGGCGGGACGTTTCAAGAGACCCAGTACTTC. Translation gives CASSGGTFQETQYF.

V and J are TRBV7-2 and TRBJ1-1, with D possibly being TRBD1 (6 bases). The CDR3 is 13 amino acids. Trimming cost V 5 bases and J 6 bases, with 13 bases left between them. Germline V lookup: CDR1 SGHTA, CDR2 FQGNSA. Here the CDR3 DNA reads TGTGCCAGCAGCCCAGGGGCGGGCGCTGAAGCTTTCTTT. It translates to CASSPGAGAEAFF. Together with reference TRBV7-2 and TRBJ1-1, the CDR3 gives the full variable domain: GAGVSQSPSNKVTEKGKDVELRCDPISGHTALYWYRQSLGQGLEFLIYFQGNSAPDKSGLPSDRFSAERTGGSVSTLTIQRTQQEDSAVYLCASSPGAGAEAFFGQGTRLTVV.

The rearrangement links TRBV2 to TRBJ1-5, with D unresolved. The CDR3 contains 16 residues. V lost 6 bases to trimming and J lost 0 bases, with 15 bases between them. CDR1 is SNHLY and CDR2 is FYNNEI in the germline V gene. DNA of the CDR3: TGTGCCAGCAGCTCCGGGGTAAGGTATAGCAATCAGCCCCAGCATTTT. It yields the protein CASSSGVRYSNQPQHF.

This chain connects TRBV15 to TRBJ2-3; 7 nucleotides line up with TRBD2. The germline V gene encodes CDR1 LNHNV and CDR2 YYDKDF (reference sequence). The CDR3 runs to 16 residues. With 5 bases clipped from V and 4 bases from J, the junction kept 12 bases outside the gene matches. In DNA form, the CDR3 reads TGTGCCACCAGCTGGGGGGGAGTCGGCAACGCAGATACGCAGTATTTT. Amino acids: CATSWGGVGNADTQYF.

The J gene is TRBJ1-1, the V gene TRBV6-5; D gene unclear. V was pared by 7 bases and J by 1 base, with 16 bases between. Germline values: CDR1 MNHEY, CDR2 SVGAGI. CDR3 length: 15 amino acids. The CDR3 is CASTKYSAQNTEAFF. CDR3 DNA sequence: TGTGCCAGCACCAAATACAGTGCCCAGAACACTGAAGCTTTCTTT.

This clone was observed a few times. CDR3 sequence (DNA): TGTGCCACCAGCACGGAGAAAGGAATAAACTATGGCTACACCTTC. Translated: CATSTEKGINYGYTF. This rearrangement joins TRBV15 to TRBJ1-2, with no clear D. Per germline, CDR1 LNHNV and CDR2 YYDKDF (reference sequence). The V end was cut by 4 bases, the J end by 2 bases, with 14 bases between. The CDR3 consists of 15 residues.

CDR3 nucleotide sequence: TGTGCCAGCAGCTTATGGGGCGGGGTGTTCTCCTACGAGCAGTACTTC. Translated, it gives CASSLWGGVFSYEQYF. The chain employs TRBV13 and TRBJ2-7, with D perhaps matching TRBD2 (6 bases). CDR3 size: 16 residues. The V end was cut by 2 bases, the J end by 0 bases, with 14 bases between. Germline-derived CDR1 and CDR2 are PRHDT and FYEKMQ (reference sequence).

In its sample, this clone was seen a few times. The chain carries TRBV4-1 and TRBJ2-3; 7 bases match TRBD2. This CDR3 comprises 16 residues. Germline lookup yields CDR1 MGHRA and CDR2 YSYEKL. After removal of 4 bases from V and 2 bases from J, the junction contained 9 bases not matched to a gene. The CDR3 DNA is TGCGCCAGCAGCCCAGAACCTAGCGGATACACAGATACGCAGTATTTT. Translating gives CASSPEPSGYTDTQYF.

The chain employs TRBV2 and TRBJ2-1; 7 bases map to TRBD2. V lost 4 bases and J lost 8; bases outside the gene matches: 14. Germline lookup yields CDR1 SNHLY and CDR2 FYNNEI. The CDR3 extends over 16 amino acids. Here the CDR3 reads CASSGPGSGTLDEQFF. Here the CDR3 DNA reads TGTGCCAGCAGTGGCCCAGGGAGCGGGACCTTGGATGAGCAGTTCTTC.